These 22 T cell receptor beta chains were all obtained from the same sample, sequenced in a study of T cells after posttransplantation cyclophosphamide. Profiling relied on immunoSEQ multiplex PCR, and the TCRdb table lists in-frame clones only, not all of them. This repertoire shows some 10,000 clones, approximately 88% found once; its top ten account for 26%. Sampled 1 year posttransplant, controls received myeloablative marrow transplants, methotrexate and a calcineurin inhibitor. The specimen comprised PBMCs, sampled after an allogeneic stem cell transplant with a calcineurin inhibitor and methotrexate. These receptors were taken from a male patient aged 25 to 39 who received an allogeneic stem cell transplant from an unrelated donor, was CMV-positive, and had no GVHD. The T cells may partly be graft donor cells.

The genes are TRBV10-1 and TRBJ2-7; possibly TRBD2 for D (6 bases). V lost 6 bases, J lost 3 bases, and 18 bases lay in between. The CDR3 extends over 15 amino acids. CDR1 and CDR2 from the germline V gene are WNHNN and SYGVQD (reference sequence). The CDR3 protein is CASRGGVVGVYEQYF. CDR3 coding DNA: TGCGCCAGCAGGGGCGGGGTTGTCGGGGTCTACGAGCAGTACTTC.

The CDR3 DNA reads TGCGCCAGCAGCTTGTTCGTGGGAGGGGACGGGGAGCTGTTTTTT. Its protein product is CASSLFVGGDGELFF. V gene TRBV5-1 combines with J gene TRBJ2-2, with 7 bases aligning to TRBD2. Trimming removed 1 base from V and 7 bases from J; junction bases left unmatched: 7. Looked up from germline, CDR1 is SGHRS and CDR2 is YFSETQ. This CDR3 contains 15 residues.

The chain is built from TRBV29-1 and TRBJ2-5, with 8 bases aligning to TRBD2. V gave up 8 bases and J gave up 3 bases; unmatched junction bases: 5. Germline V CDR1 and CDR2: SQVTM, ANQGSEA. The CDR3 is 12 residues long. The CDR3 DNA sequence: TGCAGCACGAAAGCGGGAGAAGAGACCCAGTACTTC. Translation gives CSTKAGEETQYF.

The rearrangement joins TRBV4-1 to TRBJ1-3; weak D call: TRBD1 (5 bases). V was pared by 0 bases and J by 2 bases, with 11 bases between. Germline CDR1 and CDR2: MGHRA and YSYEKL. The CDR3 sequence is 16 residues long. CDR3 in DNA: TGCGCCAGCAGCCAAGAAGGCAGGGCCCCTGGAAACACCATATATTTT. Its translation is CASSQEGRAPGNTIYF.

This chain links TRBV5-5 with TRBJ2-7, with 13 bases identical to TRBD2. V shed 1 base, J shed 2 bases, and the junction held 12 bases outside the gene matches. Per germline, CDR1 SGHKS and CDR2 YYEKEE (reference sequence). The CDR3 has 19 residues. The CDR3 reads CASSLMGTSGTPKPYEQYV. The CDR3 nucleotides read TGTGCCAGCAGCTTGATGGGGACTAGCGGGACCCCAAAACCCTACGAGCAGTACGTC.

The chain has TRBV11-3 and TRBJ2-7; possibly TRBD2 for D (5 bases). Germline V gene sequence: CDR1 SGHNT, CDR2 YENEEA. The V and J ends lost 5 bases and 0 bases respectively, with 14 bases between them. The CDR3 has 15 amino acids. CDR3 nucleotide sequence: TGTGCCAGCAGCCCTCGGGAATTCGGCTCCTACGAGCAGTACTTC. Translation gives CASSPREFGSYEQYF.

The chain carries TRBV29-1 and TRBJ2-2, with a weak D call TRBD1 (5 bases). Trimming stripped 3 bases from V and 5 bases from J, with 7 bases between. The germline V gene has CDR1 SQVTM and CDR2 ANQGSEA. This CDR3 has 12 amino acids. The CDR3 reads CSVDKGTGELFF. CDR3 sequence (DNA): TGCAGCGTTGATAAGGGGACCGGGGAGCTGTTTTTT.

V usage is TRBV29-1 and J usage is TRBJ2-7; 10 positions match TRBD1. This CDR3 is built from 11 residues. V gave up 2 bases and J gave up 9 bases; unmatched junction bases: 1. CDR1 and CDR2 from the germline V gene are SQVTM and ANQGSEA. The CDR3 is CSVERDRGQYF. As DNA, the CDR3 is TGCAGCGTTGAAAGGGACAGGGGGCAGTACTTC.

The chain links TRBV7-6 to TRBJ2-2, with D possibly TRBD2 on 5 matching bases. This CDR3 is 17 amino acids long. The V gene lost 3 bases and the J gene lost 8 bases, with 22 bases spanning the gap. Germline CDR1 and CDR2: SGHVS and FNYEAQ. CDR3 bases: TGTGCCAGCAGCTTTACTATCCCGGGAACTTCACCGGGGGAGCTGTTTTTT. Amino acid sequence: CASSFTIPGTSPGELFF. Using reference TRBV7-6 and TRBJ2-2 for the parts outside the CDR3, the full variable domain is GAGVSQSPRYKVTKRGQDVALRCDPISGHVSLYWYRQALGQGPEFLTYFNYEAQQDKSGLPNDRFSAERPEGSISTLTIQRTEQRDSAMYRCASSFTIPGTSPGELFFGEGSRLTVL.

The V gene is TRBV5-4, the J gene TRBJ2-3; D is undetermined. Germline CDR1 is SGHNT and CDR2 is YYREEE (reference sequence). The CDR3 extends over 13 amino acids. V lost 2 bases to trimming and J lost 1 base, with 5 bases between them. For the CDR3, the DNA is TGTGCCAGCAGCTTCACGGGCACAGATACGCAGTATTTT. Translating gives CASSFTGTDTQYF.

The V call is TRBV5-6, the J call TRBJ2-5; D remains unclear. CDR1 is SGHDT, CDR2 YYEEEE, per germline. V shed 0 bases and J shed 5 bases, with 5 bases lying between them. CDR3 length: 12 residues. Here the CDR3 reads CASSLAGETQYF. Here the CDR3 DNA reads TGTGCCAGCAGCTTGGCCGGGGAGACCCAGTACTTC. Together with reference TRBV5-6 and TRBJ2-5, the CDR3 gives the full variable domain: DAGVTQSPTHLIKTRGQQVTLRCSPKSGHDTVSWYQQALGQGPQFIFQYYEEEERQRGNFPDRFSGHQFPNYSSELNVNALLLGDSALYLCASSLAGETQYFGPGTRLLVL.

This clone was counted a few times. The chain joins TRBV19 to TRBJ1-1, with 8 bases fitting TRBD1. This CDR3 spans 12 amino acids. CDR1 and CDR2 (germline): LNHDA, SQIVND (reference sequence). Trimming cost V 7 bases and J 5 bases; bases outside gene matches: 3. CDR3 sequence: CASTRDRTEAFF. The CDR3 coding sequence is TGTGCCAGTACCAGGGACAGGACTGAAGCTTTCTTT.

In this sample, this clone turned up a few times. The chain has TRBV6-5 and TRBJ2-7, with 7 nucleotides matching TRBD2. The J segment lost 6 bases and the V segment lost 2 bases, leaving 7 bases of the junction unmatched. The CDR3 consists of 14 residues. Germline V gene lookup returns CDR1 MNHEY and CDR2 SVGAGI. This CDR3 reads CASSYAGVGGEQYV. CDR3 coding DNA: TGTGCCAGCAGTTACGCGGGGGTTGGAGGCGAGCAGTACGTC.

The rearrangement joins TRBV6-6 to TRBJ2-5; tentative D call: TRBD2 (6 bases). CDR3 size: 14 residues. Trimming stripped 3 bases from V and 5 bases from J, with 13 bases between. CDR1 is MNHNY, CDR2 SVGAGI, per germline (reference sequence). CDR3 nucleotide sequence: TGTGCCAGCAGTTATCAGGGAGGAGTGGAGACCCAGTACTTC. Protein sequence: CASSYQGGVETQYF.

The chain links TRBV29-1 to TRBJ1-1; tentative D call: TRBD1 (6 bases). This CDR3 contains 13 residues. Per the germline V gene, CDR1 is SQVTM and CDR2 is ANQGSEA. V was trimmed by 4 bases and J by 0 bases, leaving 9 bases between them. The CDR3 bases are TGCAGCGTTGGGGGGCCGGTGAACACTGAAGCTTTCTTT. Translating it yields CSVGGPVNTEAFF.

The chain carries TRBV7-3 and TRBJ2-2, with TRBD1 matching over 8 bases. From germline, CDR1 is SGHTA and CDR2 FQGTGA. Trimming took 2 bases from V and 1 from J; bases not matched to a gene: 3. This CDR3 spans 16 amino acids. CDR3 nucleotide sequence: TGTGCCAGCAGCTTAGCCGGGACAGGGAACACCGGGGAGCTGTTTTTT. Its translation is CASSLAGTGNTGELFF.

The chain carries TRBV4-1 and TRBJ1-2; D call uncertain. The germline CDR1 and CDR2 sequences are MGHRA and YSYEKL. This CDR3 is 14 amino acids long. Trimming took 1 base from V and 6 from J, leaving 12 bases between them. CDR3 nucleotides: TGCGCCAGCAGCCAAGTTTCACAGCTTAATGGCTACACCTTC. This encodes CASSQVSQLNGYTF.

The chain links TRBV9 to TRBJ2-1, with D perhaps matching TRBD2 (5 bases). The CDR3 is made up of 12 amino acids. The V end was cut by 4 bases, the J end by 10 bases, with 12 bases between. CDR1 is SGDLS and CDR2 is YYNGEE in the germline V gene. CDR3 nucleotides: TGTGCCAGCAGCCCGTATAGCGAAGAGCAGTTCTTC. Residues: CASSPYSEEQFF.

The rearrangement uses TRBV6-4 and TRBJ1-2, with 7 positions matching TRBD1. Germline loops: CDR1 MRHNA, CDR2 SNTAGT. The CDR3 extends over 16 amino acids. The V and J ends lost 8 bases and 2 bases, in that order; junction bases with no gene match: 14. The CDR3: CASLPNPGGENYGYTF. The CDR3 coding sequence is TGTGCCAGCCTCCCTAATCCAGGGGGAGAGAACTATGGCTACACCTTC.

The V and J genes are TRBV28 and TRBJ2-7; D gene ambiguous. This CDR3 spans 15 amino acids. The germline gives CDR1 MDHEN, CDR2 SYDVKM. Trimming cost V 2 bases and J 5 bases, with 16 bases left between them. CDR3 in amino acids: CASSLSWWQVNEQYF. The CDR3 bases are TGTGCCAGCAGTTTAAGTTGGTGGCAGGTCAACGAGCAGTACTTC.

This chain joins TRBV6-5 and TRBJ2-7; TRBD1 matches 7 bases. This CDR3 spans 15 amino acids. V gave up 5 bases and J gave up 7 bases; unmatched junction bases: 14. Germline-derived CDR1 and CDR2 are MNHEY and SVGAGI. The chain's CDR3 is CASSKQGRSTGEQYF. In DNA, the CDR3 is TGTGCCAGCAGTAAACAGGGGCGGTCAACGGGAGAGCAGTACTTC.

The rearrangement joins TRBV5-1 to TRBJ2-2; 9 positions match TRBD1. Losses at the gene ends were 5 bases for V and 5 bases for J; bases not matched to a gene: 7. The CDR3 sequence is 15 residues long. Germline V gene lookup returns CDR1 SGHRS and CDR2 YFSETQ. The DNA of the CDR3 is TGCGCCAGCAGTTTAAGGACAGGGGATACCGGGGAGCTGTTTTTT. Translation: CASSLRTGDTGELFF.